Included here is one TCR beta chain sequence, with context. This clone showed up just a few times. Its binding antigen is unknown. Nothing much larger sits one base from this clone, and base qualities are not available. The entry originates in a study of blood T cell repertoires in COVID-19 (dated by TCRdb to about 2020). Concerning the study at large: Samples from collaborators originated in the United States, Italy and Spain and spanned both the acute and convalescent phases of COVID-19. The material from the prospective study consisted of cDNA or gDNA derived from T cells, B-cell-depleted T cells, or PBMCs. Deeply sampled blood TCRbeta repertoires from subjects exposed to, actively infected with, or recovered from COVID-19 were included in the dataset. A freely available public database, intended as a resource for researchers studying the immune response to SARS-CoV-2, is where the repertoires were released. The samples were drawn from two sources: the first 160 participants of the ongoing ImmuneRACE study, and 1,254 subjects contributed by 6 global collaborators. Nearly every sample came with metadata listing a de-identified subject ID, COVID-19 status, age in years and sex. HLA class I and class II types, where available, came from metadata supplied by the sample provider rather than from assay-based typing. What the study reported, not specific to this receptor: Clinical and demographic metadata were provided uncurated, with the amount varying by source and participant.

TCRbeta CDR3 regions were amplified from genomic DNA by means of the immunoSEQ Assay, a bias-controlled multiplex PCR. From the authors' description of their analysis: Within the assay, amplification of reference gene primers was used to estimate how many nucleated cells each sample contained. Sequence reads were collapsed and filtered to measure the absolute abundance of every unique TCRbeta CDR3 rearrangement. Productive Simpson clonality was computed per sample as the square root of Simpson's diversity index over productive rearrangements. The clones in this table, taken by TCRdb from immuneACCESS, are in-frame only. Not every clone is retained; where verified, under half of the shortfall comes from an unresolved V gene, and the cause of the rest is unknown. V and J calls and clone size follow that table, whereas D and trimming were derived from the DNA. The sample table lists roughly 190,000 clones, about 88% of them with a count of one. About 6.8% of the sample goes to the ten largest clones.

The germline V end is reduced by 5 bases and the J end by 3 bases; junction bases left unmatched: 4. The CDR3 spans 13 residues, from the cysteine through the phenylalanine. Of all the DNA, just the CDR3 is kept, 39 bases in frame from base 1. CDR1 SEHNR and CDR2 FQNEAQ are derived from the germline V gene (reference sequence). Another Seattle source contributed samples from volunteer blood donors who had recovered from COVID-19. Each collaborating institution followed its own protocols to collect whole blood in K2EDTA tubes. For TCRbeta analysis, collaborators shipped samples as frozen whole blood, isolated PBMCs, or DNA extracted from either of those sample types.

The source is a woman aged 40 to 50 who had recovered from COVID-19. The sample taken for sequencing was peripheral blood. The chain couples TRBV7-9 to TRBJ2-7; TRBD1 agrees with 7 junctional bases. The sequenced DNA is TGTGCCAGCAGCCGAGGACAGGTCTACGAGCAGTACTTC. Its coded protein is CASSRGQVYEQYF.